This TCR beta chain was identified in a study of blood T cell repertoires in COVID-19. Overall study: The United States, Italy and Spain provided the acute and convalescent COVID-19 samples. In each case, the material was cDNA or gDNA derived from T cells, B-cell-depleted T cells, or PBMCs.

As originally analysed: How many nucleated cells were present was estimated from reference gene primer amplification. Measured with immunoSEQ multiplex PCR; TCRdb has only the in-frame clones, and not every one. For V, J and clone size, that table is used; D and trimming come from the DNA. The sample holds roughly 170,000 clones; roughly 86% are singletons and the top ten take about 2.6%. Trimming removed 1 base from V and 4 bases from J, with 14 bases in between. This CDR3 region has 15 residues. Per germline, CDR1 PRHDT and CDR2 FYEKMQ (reference sequence). The chain has TRBV13 and TRBJ2-7; D is unresolved. The sequence derives from a man aged 35-49 years with active or convalescent COVID-19. The source material was peripheral blood. The CDR3 sequence is CASSLAQAQLYEQYF. For the CDR3, the DNA is TGTGCCAGCAGCTTAGCCCAGGCCCAGCTTTACGAGCAGTACTTC.